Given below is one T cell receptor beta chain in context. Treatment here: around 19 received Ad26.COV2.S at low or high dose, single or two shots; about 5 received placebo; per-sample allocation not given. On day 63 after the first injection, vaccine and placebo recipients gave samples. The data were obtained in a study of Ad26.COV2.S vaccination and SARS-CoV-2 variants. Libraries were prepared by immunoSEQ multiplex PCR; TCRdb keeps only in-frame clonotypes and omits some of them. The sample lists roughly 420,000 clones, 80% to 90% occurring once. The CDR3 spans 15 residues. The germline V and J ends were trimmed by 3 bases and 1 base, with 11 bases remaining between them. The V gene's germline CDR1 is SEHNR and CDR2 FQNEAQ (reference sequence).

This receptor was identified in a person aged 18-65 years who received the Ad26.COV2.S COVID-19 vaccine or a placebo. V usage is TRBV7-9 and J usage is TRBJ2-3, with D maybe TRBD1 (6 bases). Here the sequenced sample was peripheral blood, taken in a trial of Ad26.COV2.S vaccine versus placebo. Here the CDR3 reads CASSFRGGRTDTQYF. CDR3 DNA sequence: TGTGCCAGCAGCTTTAGAGGGGGACGCACAGATACGCAGTATTTT.